This T cell receptor (beta chain) was captured in a study of cytomegalovirus exposure and HLA in healthy donors. A word on this clone: Its specificity is unknown.

CDR3 length: 12 residues. The V end was cut by 2 bases, the J end by 5 bases, with 5 bases between. Looked up from germline, CDR1 is SGHTA and CDR2 is FQGNSA. It was with 60 Vbeta and 13 Jbeta primers that the PCR ran. Measured with immunoSEQ multiplex PCR; TCRdb has only the in-frame clones, and not every one. Altogether over 110,000 clones are present, 70% to 80% being singletons, with the ten largest covering around 6.6%. Overall study findings and caveats: Later work found most CMV-associated TCR beta chains apparently HLA-restricted. Accurate predictions that matched the HLA-A and HLA-B alleles of most subjects were reportedly made from TCR beta sequences.

In nominal health when sampled, donors likely had unrecorded immune exposures nonetheless. Sequencing was performed on PBMCs. The V call is TRBV7-2, the J call TRBJ2-3, with a weak D call TRBD1 (5 bases). The clonotype originates from a woman between 40 and 50 years old in good health and CMV-seropositive. In DNA form, the CDR3 reads TGTGCCAGCAGCTTACAGGGAGATACGCAGTATTTT. It translates to CASSLQGDTQYF. The variable domain in full, completed from reference TRBV7-2 and TRBJ2-3, reads GAGVSQSPSNKVTEKGKDVELRCDPISGHTALYWYRQSLGQGLEFLIYFQGNSAPDKSGLPSDRFSAERTGGSVSTLTIQRTQQEDSAVYLCASSLQGDTQYFGPGTRLTVL.